This T cell receptor beta chain was sequenced during a study of STAT5B mutations in CD4+ large granular lymphocyte leukemia. The protocol was immunoSEQ multiplex PCR, while the TCRdb copy is restricted to in-frame clones and leaves out a portion. The sample consists of under 35,000 clones, roughly four fifths of them appearing once. Trimming at V came to 6 bases and at J to 4 bases, leaving 6 bases not matched to a gene. The CDR3 extends over 14 amino acids. Germline CDR1 SGHRS, CDR2 YFSETQ. The sample taken for sequencing was CD4+ T cells from blood buffy coats. V usage is TRBV5-1 and J usage is TRBJ1-4; TRBD1 agrees at 7 bases. This sequence was found in a human donor in good health. The CDR3 DNA reads TGCGCCAGCAAGTGGGACAGCCATAATGAAAAACTGTTTTTT. Encoded protein: CASKWDSHNEKLFF.